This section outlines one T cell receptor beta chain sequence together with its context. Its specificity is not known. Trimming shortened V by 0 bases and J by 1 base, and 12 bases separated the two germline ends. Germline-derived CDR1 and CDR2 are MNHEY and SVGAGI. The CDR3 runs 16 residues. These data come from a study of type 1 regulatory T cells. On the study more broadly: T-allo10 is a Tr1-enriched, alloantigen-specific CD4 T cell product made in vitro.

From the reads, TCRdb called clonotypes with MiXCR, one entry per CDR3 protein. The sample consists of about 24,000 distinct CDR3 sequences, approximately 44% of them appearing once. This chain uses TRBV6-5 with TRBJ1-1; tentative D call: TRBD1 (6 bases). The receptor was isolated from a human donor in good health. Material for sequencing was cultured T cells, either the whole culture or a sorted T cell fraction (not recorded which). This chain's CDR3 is CASSYSLRGRNTEAFF. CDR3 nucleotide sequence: TGTGCCAGCAGTTACTCGCTCAGGGGTAGGAACACTGAAGCTTTCTTT.